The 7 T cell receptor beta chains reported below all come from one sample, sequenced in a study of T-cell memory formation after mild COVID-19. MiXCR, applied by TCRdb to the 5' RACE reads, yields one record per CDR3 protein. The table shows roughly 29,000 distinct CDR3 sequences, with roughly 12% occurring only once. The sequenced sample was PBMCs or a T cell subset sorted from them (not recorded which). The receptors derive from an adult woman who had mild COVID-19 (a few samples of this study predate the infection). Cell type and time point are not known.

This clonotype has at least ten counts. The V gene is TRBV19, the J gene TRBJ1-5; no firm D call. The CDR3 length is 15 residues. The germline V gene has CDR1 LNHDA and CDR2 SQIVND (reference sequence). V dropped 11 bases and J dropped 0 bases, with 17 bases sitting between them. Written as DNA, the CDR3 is TGTGCCGCCAACCGCACACCCTATAGCAATCAGCCCCAGCATTTT. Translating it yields CAANRTPYSNQPQHF.

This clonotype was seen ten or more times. CDR3 coding DNA: TGTGCCAGCAGCCAAGCGGTGACCCAGTACTTC. Translated: CASSQAVTQYF. The chain has TRBV3-1 and TRBJ2-5, with unresolved D. CDR1 LGHDT and CDR2 YNNKEL come from the germline V gene (reference sequence). The CDR3 is made up of 11 amino acids. V was shortened by 1 base and J by 7 bases, with 4 bases between the two germline ends.

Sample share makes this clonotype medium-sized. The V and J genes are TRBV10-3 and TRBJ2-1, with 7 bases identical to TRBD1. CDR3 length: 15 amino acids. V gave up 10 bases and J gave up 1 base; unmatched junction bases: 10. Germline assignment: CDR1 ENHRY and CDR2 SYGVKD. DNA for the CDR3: TGTGCCACGATAGACAGGGTAGGATCCTACAATGAGCAGTTCTTC. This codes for CATIDRVGSYNEQFF.

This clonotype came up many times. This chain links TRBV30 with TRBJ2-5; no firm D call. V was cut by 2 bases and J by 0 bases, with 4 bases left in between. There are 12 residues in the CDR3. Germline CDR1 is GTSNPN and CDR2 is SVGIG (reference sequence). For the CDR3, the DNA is TGTGCCTGGAGTTATAACCAAGAGACCCAGTACTTC. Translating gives CAWSYNQETQYF.

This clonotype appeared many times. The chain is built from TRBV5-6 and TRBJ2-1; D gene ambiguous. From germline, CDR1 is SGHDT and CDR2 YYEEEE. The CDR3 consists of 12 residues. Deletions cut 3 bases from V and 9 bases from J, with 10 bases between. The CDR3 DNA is TGTGCCAGCAGCTGGGGAAGAGGTGAGCAGTTCTTC. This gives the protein CASSWGRGEQFF.

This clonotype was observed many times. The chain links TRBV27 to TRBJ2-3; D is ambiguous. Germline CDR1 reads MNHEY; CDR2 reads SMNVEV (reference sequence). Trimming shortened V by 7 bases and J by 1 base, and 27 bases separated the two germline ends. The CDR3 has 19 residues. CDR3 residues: CASTLFPPGRPSGTDTQYF. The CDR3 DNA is TGTGCCAGCACCCTCTTCCCCCCGGGCAGGCCCAGCGGCACAGATACGCAGTATTTT.

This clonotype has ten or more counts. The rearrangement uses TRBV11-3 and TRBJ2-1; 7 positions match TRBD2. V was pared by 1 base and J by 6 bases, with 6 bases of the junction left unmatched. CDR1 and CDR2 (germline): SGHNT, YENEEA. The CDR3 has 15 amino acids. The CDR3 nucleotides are TGTGCCAGCAGCTTAGGGTTAGCGGGCCTCAATGAGCAGTTCTTC. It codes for CASSLGLAGLNEQFF.